The present T cell receptor beta chain was sequenced within a study of vaccination effects on CD4 cells after COVID-19. Assay: immunoSEQ multiplex PCR; the TCRdb copy retains only in-frame clones and omits some. Here the sample spans approximately 14,000 clones, approximately 80% being singletons. Per germline, CDR1 MNHEY and CDR2 SVGAGI. Trimming left V 2 bases short and J 5 bases short, with 15 bases between. CDR3 length: 15 amino acids. For this clone: Antigen: not known.

Before sequencing, viral peptide pools were used by the ViraFEST assay to expand antigen-specific CD4+ T cells. Following culture for ten to eleven days, CD4+ T cells were isolated. It was between March and December 2020 that the person had a SARS-CoV-2 infection confirmed by PCR. Participants received two doses of either the BNT162b2 or mRNA-1273 vaccine. The chain combines TRBV6-5 with TRBJ2-5; D is perhaps TRBD1 or TRBD2 (5 bases each). The sequence was collected from a human donor who had a prior SARS-CoV-2 infection. Source: CD4+ T cells from PBMCs cultured with HCoV-NL63 spike peptides, taken after COVID-19 vaccination. As DNA, the CDR3 is TGTGCCAGCAGTTACGGGTGGGGGTTGGGGGAGACCCAGTACTTC. Residues: CASSYGWGLGETQYF.